This T cell receptor beta chain stems from a study of cytomegalovirus exposure and HLA in healthy donors. Use of 60 Vbeta and 13 Jbeta primers characterized the PCR. Some clones are missing from TCRdb's copy, which holds only in-frame ones; the method was immunoSEQ multiplex PCR. The sample has roughly 170,000 clones; approximately 80% are singletons. CDR1 KGHSH and CDR2 LQKENI come from the germline V gene. After removal of 3 bases from V and 3 bases from J, the junction contained 1 base not matched to a gene. The CDR3 contains 14 residues. The source material was PBMCs. The rearrangement links TRBV18 to TRBJ1-5; 8 nucleotides align to TRBD1. The source of this sequence is a woman in her fifties or sixties in good health and CMV-seropositive. This CDR3 reads CASSPTGDNQPQHF. In DNA form, the CDR3 reads TGTGCCAGCTCACCGACAGGGGACAATCAGCCCCAGCATTTT.